This is a list of T cell receptor beta chains from one sample in a study of control samples from healthy donors and cancer patients. Repertoires were generated with immunoSEQ multiplex PCR, while TCRdb's copy carries only in-frame clones and drops some. The data show about 180,000 clones, more than 80% seen once. Sequenced input: blood. These receptors were obtained from a man aged 30 to 39 in good health. Each CDR3 is given with its conserved first and last residue. The D gene is left open where the match is weak. Clone size is stated in some rows and not others, as once, few, many or a class when expanded.

D gene: .
V gene: TRBV6-2/TRBV6-3
clone size: .
CDR3 length: 18
J gene: TRBJ2-1
CDR3 protein: CASSYEGGDSSSYNEQFF
CDR3 DNA: TGTGCCAGCAGTTACGAGGGGGGGGATTCAAGCTCCTACAATGAGCAGTTCTTC

D gene: TRBD1
V gene: TRBV27
clone size: .
CDR3 length: 14
J gene: TRBJ1-1
CDR3 protein: CASAQQGATTEAFF
CDR3 DNA: TGTGCCAGCGCACAACAGGGGGCGACCACTGAAGCTTTCTTT

D gene: TRBD1
V gene: TRBV7-9
clone size: .
CDR3 length: 15
J gene: TRBJ2-7
CDR3 protein: CASSPRQGPPGEQYF
CDR3 DNA: TGTGCCAGCAGCCCTAGACAGGGTCCTCCGGGCGAGCAGTACTTC

D gene: .
V gene: TRBV11-2
clone size: .
CDR3 length: 13
J gene: TRBJ1-5
CDR3 protein: CASSLDSNQPQHF
CDR3 DNA: TGTGCCAGCAGCTTAGACAGCAATCAGCCCCAGCATTTT

D gene: .
V gene: TRBV5-1
clone size: .
CDR3 length: 12
J gene: TRBJ1-1
CDR3 protein: CATRGGNTEAFF
CDR3 DNA: TGCGCCACCCGGGGGGGGAACACTGAAGCTTTCTTT

D gene: .
V gene: TRBV29-1
clone size: .
CDR3 length: 13
J gene: TRBJ2-3
CDR3 protein: CSVEYLSTDTQYF
CDR3 DNA: TGCAGCGTTGAATACCTGAGCACAGATACGCAGTATTTT

D gene: TRBD1
V gene: TRBV4-1
clone size: .
CDR3 length: 14
J gene: TRBJ1-2
CDR3 protein: CASSQAGQGGGYTF
CDR3 DNA: TGCGCCAGCAGCCAAGCTGGACAGGGGGGTGGCTACACCTTC

D gene: .
V gene: TRBV9
clone size: .
CDR3 length: 15
J gene: TRBJ2-1
CDR3 protein: CASSVAQGLRNEQFF
CDR3 DNA: TGTGCCAGCAGCGTAGCGCAGGGATTGAGGAATGAGCAGTTCTTC

D gene: TRBD2
V gene: TRBV30
clone size: once
CDR3 length: 15
J gene: TRBJ2-3
CDR3 protein: CAWVSGGVSTDTQYF
CDR3 DNA: TGTGCCTGGGTTAGCGGGGGTGTTAGCACAGATACGCAGTATTTT

D gene: .
V gene: TRBV9
clone size: .
CDR3 length: 14
J gene: TRBJ1-4
CDR3 protein: CASSATGRDEKLFF
CDR3 DNA: TGTGCCAGCAGCGCGACAGGCCGGGATGAAAAACTGTTTTTT

D gene: .
V gene: TRBV18
clone size: once
CDR3 length: 13
J gene: TRBJ1-5
CDR3 protein: CASSRGRNQPQHF
CDR3 DNA: TGTGCCAGCTCCCGGGGAAGAAATCAGCCCCAGCATTTT

D gene: .
V gene: TRBV7-9
clone size: .
CDR3 length: 14
J gene: TRBJ2-3
CDR3 protein: CASSSKMVGDTQYF
CDR3 DNA: TGTGCCAGCAGCTCAAAGATGGTCGGGGATACGCAGTATTTT

D gene: .
V gene: TRBV7-2
clone size: .
CDR3 length: 13
J gene: TRBJ2-5
CDR3 protein: CASSLVWAETQYF
CDR3 DNA: TGTGCCAGCAGCTTAGTCTGGGCAGAGACCCAGTACTTC

D gene: .
V gene: TRBV7-8
clone size: .
CDR3 length: 16
J gene: TRBJ1-1
CDR3 protein: CASSLGVAGKNTEAFF
CDR3 DNA: TGTGCCAGCAGCTTAGGGGTAGCTGGGAAAAACACTGAAGCTTTCTTT

D gene: .
V gene: TRBV14
clone size: once
CDR3 length: 13
J gene: TRBJ1-1
CDR3 protein: CASSQEARLGAFF
CDR3 DNA: TGTGCCAGCAGCCAAGAGGCCAGACTAGGAGCTTTCTTT

D gene: TRBD1
V gene: TRBV5-1
clone size: .
CDR3 length: 14
J gene: TRBJ1-6
CDR3 protein: CASSLQGGDSPLHF
CDR3 DNA: TGCGCCAGCAGCTTGCAGGGGGGGGATTCACCCCTCCACTTT

D gene: TRBD2
V gene: TRBV4-2
clone size: .
CDR3 length: 15
J gene: TRBJ2-1
CDR3 protein: CASSQWTSGDNEQFF
CDR3 DNA: TGTGCCAGCAGCCAGTGGACTAGCGGGGACAATGAGCAGTTCTTC

D gene: TRBD1
V gene: TRBV6-5
clone size: few
CDR3 length: 13
J gene: TRBJ1-1
CDR3 protein: CASSQPGAGGAFF
CDR3 DNA: TGTGCCAGCAGCCAACCAGGAGCAGGGGGAGCTTTCTTT

D gene: TRBD2
V gene: TRBV6-4
clone size: .
CDR3 length: 14
J gene: TRBJ2-7
CDR3 protein: CASRLGLAPYEQYF
CDR3 DNA: TGTGCCAGCAGACTCGGACTAGCTCCCTACGAGCAGTACTTC

D gene: .
V gene: TRBV14
clone size: .
CDR3 length: 16
J gene: TRBJ1-6
CDR3 protein: CASSPASGLYNSPLHF
CDR3 DNA: TGTGCCAGCAGCCCGGCTTCAGGGCTCTATAATTCACCCCTCCACTTT

D gene: TRBD1
V gene: TRBV24-1
clone size: .
CDR3 length: 15
J gene: TRBJ2-2
CDR3 protein: CATSDTGTGTGELFF
CDR3 DNA: TGTGCCACCAGTGATACCGGGACAGGCACCGGGGAGCTGTTTTTT

D gene: .
V gene: TRBV5-1
clone size: .
CDR3 length: 13
J gene: TRBJ2-1
CDR3 protein: CASSFLVANEQFF
CDR3 DNA: TGCGCCAGCAGCTTCCTTGTTGCGAATGAGCAGTTCTTC

D gene: TRBD1
V gene: TRBV7-2
clone size: .
CDR3 length: 14
J gene: TRBJ1-4
CDR3 protein: CASSRRGPGEKLFF
CDR3 DNA: TGTGCCAGCAGCCGCAGGGGGCCAGGTGAAAAACTGTTTTTT

D gene: TRBD1
V gene: TRBV18
clone size: .
CDR3 length: 16
J gene: TRBJ2-4
CDR3 protein: CASSLSGQGARNIQYF
CDR3 DNA: TGTGCCAGCTCCCTCTCGGGACAGGGGGCTAGAAACATTCAGTACTTC

D gene: TRBD2
V gene: TRBV6-2/TRBV6-3
clone size: .
CDR3 length: 18
J gene: TRBJ2-5
CDR3 protein: CASSPGALLAGVKETQYF
CDR3 DNA: TGTGCCAGCAGCCCTGGGGCCCTCCTAGCGGGAGTAAAAGAGACCCAGTACTTC

D gene: TRBD1
V gene: TRBV27
clone size: .
CDR3 length: 15
J gene: TRBJ2-7
CDR3 protein: CASSIAGTGAYEQYF
CDR3 DNA: TGTGCCAGCAGTATAGCCGGGACAGGGGCCTACGAGCAGTACTTC

D gene: .
V gene: TRBV5-1
clone size: once
CDR3 length: 13
J gene: TRBJ1-1
CDR3 protein: CASSPIYNTEAFF
CDR3 DNA: TGCGCCAGCAGTCCGATCTATAACACTGAAGCTTTCTTT

D gene: .
V gene: TRBV7-9
clone size: .
CDR3 length: 15
J gene: TRBJ2-2
CDR3 protein: CASSLSDWQTGELFF
CDR3 DNA: TGTGCCAGCAGCTTATCCGACTGGCAGACCGGGGAGCTGTTTTTT

D gene: .
V gene: TRBV2
clone size: .
CDR3 length: 16
J gene: TRBJ2-2
CDR3 protein: CASSGRLSRDTGELFF
CDR3 DNA: TGTGCCAGCAGTGGAAGACTCTCGAGGGACACCGGGGAGCTGTTTTTT

D gene: TRBD1
V gene: TRBV5-1
clone size: .
CDR3 length: 15
J gene: TRBJ2-2
CDR3 protein: CASSAGQGVTGELFF
CDR3 DNA: TGCGCCAGCAGCGCGGGACAGGGGGTGACCGGGGAGCTGTTTTTT

D gene: TRBD1
V gene: TRBV3-1/TRBV3-2
clone size: .
CDR3 length: 13
J gene: TRBJ1-2
CDR3 protein: CASSPQGSYGYTF
CDR3 DNA: TGTGCCAGCAGCCCACAGGGGAGCTATGGCTACACCTTC

D gene: TRBD1
V gene: TRBV5-6
clone size: .
CDR3 length: 16
J gene: TRBJ2-7
CDR3 protein: CASSLGDRDNIHEQYF
CDR3 DNA: TGTGCCAGCAGCTTGGGGGACAGGGACAACATCCACGAGCAGTACTTC

D gene: TRBD1
V gene: TRBV18
clone size: .
CDR3 length: 15
J gene: TRBJ1-2
CDR3 protein: CASSPGQGTNYGYTF
CDR3 DNA: TGTGCCAGCTCACCGGGACAGGGGACTAACTATGGCTACACCTTC

D gene: TRBD1
V gene: TRBV19
clone size: once
CDR3 length: 17
J gene: TRBJ2-7
CDR3 protein: CASSTPSGQGRTTKQYF
CDR3 DNA: TGTGCCAGTAGTACACCCTCTGGACAGGGGCGTACTACGAAGCAGTACTTC

D gene: TRBD1
V gene: TRBV14
clone size: once
CDR3 length: 13
J gene: TRBJ1-2
CDR3 protein: CASSPDRVLGYTF
CDR3 DNA: TGTGCCAGCAGCCCGGACAGGGTCTTGGGCTACACCTTC

D gene: .
V gene: TRBV27
clone size: .
CDR3 length: 13
J gene: TRBJ2-3
CDR3 protein: CASSLSSIRTQYF
CDR3 DNA: TGTGCCAGCAGTTTATCATCGATACGTACGCAGTATTTT

D gene: .
V gene: TRBV9
clone size: .
CDR3 length: 15
J gene: TRBJ1-1
CDR3 protein: CASSGPESLNTEAFF
CDR3 DNA: TGTGCCAGCAGCGGACCTGAATCCTTGAACACTGAAGCTTTCTTT